This T cell receptor (beta chain) was sequenced in a study of patients and donors after allogeneic stem cell transplantation. TCRdb redid the calling of the RT-PCR reads with MiXCR, one entry per CDR3 protein. Of 920,000 or so distinct CDR3 sequences listed, roughly 18% are singletons. V was trimmed by 0 bases and J by 5 bases, leaving 8 bases between them. Germline V gene sequence: CDR1 SGHRS, CDR2 YFSETQ. The CDR3 contains 13 residues. The material sequenced was blood, either unsorted or a sorted T cell fraction (not recorded which). The receptor was derived from a human donor who was either an allogeneic HSCT recipient or a stem cell or donor lymphocyte infusion donor (not recorded which). It is not recorded whose cells these are; they may come from a transplant donor. J is TRBJ2-5 and V is TRBV5-1, with D hard to call. The CDR3 bases are TGCGCCAGCAGCTTGGCTATTGGGGAGACCCAGTACTTC. This encodes CASSLAIGETQYF.